This T cell receptor beta chain came from a study of T cells in Graves' hyperthyroidism and ophthalmopathy. The CDR3 regions of TCR beta were amplified from RNA transcripts. TCR CDR3 underwent first-round RT-PCR with the HTBI primer set. TCRdb fed the multiplex PCR reads into MiXCR, producing one record per CDR3 protein. Counted here are approximately 400,000 distinct CDR3 sequences, more than 11% occurring once; the ten biggest clones make up about 11%. Clinicians diagnosed patients from clinical symptoms, serum thyroxine and TRAb, thyroid ultrasound and orbital computed tomography. Findings and limits, study-wide: Most clonotypes expanded in the thyroid (above 0.001) were also present in blood.

This clonotype was detected many times. Its specificity is not known. This CDR3 is 16 amino acids long. The ends were cut back, 4 bases at V and 4 bases at J, with 18 bases in the middle. The germline CDR1 and CDR2 sequences are SEHNR and FQNEAQ (reference sequence). The specimen sequenced was blood. The source of this sequence is a woman aged 60-75 years with Graves' hyperthyroidism. The chain employs TRBV7-9 and TRBJ2-3; a weak D match, TRBD2 (5 bases). CDR3 nucleotide sequence: TGTGCCAGCAGCTATCGACGATTAGCGATCGCAGATACGCAGTATTTT. It translates to CASSYRRLAIADTQYF.